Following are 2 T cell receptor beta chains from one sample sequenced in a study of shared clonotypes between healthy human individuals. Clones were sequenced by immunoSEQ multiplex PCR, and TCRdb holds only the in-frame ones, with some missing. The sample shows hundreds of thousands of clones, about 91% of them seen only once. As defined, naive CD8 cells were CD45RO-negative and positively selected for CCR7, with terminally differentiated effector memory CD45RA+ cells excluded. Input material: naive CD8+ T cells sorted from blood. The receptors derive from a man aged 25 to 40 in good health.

For the CDR3, the DNA is TGTGCCAGTAGTATAAGTCGTCAGGTCCAAACCGTGGAAGATACGCAGTATTTT. Translation: CASSISRQVQTVEDTQYF. The chain joins TRBV19 to TRBJ2-3; D is unresolved. The CDR3 covers 18 residues. The ends were cut back, 2 bases at V and 5 bases at J, with 23 bases in the middle. The V gene's germline CDR1 is LNHDA and CDR2 SQIVND (reference sequence).

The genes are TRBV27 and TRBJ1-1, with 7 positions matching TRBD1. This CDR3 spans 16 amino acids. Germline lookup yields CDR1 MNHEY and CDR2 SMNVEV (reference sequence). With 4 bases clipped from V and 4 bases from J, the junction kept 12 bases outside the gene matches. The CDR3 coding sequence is TGTGCCAGCAGTTCGGGACAGAATCAGTTAGGCACTGAAGCTTTCTTT. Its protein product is CASSSGQNQLGTEAFF.